This entry lists 26 T cell receptor beta chains sequenced from one sample in a study of T cell responses to AZD1222 COVID-19 vaccine. The data were produced by immunoSEQ multiplex PCR, yet TCRdb's version contains in-frame clones alone and is incomplete. The data show 150,000 to 180,000 clones, 90% seen once. The sequencing here drew on peripheral blood, taken on day 0 of AZD1222 vaccination. The source of these receptors is an adult in good health.

The chain links TRBV11-2 to TRBJ1-3; D is unclear. Germline CDR1 is SGHAT and CDR2 is FQNNGV. V lost 5 bases, J lost 1 base, and 12 bases lay in between. The CDR3 extends over 15 amino acids. Here the CDR3 reads CASSPAALSGNTIYF. The CDR3 nucleotides are TGTGCCAGCAGCCCTGCGGCCCTTTCTGGAAACACCATATATTTT.

The rearrangement links TRBV5-8 to TRBJ1-1, with 8 bases identical to TRBD1. The CDR3 is 13 residues long. The V gene's germline CDR1 is SGHTS and CDR2 YDEGEE. V was pared by 4 bases and J by 8 bases, with 7 bases of the junction left unmatched. The CDR3 protein is CASSLRDRYEAFF. DNA of the CDR3: TGTGCCAGCAGCCTTCGGGACAGGTACGAAGCTTTCTTT.

The chain carries TRBV4-3 and TRBJ2-3; D might be TRBD2 (7 bases). This CDR3 has 19 amino acids. Germline CDR1 LGHNA, CDR2 YSLEER. V was clipped by 4 bases and J by 3 bases, with 26 bases between them. The chain's CDR3 is CASSPLGGGSDAGTDTQYF. The CDR3 nucleotides are TGCGCCAGCAGCCCCCTGGGCGGGGGCTCTGACGCGGGGACAGATACGCAGTATTTT.

The gene calls are TRBV15 and TRBJ2-3; 9 nucleotides line up with TRBD1. There are 13 residues in the CDR3. The J segment lost 3 bases and the V segment lost 5 bases, leaving 0 bases of the junction unmatched. The germline CDR1 and CDR2 sequences are LNHNV and YYDKDF (reference sequence). The CDR3 DNA is TGTGCCACCAGCGGGACAGGGACAGATACGCAGTATTTT. Its protein product is CATSGTGTDTQYF.

The J gene is TRBJ2-1, the V gene TRBV27, with D perhaps matching TRBD2 (7 bases). This CDR3 contains 14 residues. Germline lookup yields CDR1 MNHEY and CDR2 SMNVEV (reference sequence). Between the trimmed V and J ends, which lost 6 bases and 7 bases, there was a span of 16 bases. CDR3 nucleotide sequence: TGTGCCAGCAGAAGGGGGGGCCAATTTAATGAGCAGTTCTTC. Translated, it gives CASRRGGQFNEQFF.

The rearrangement joins TRBV29-1 to TRBJ1-4, with TRBD1 as a possible D gene (5 bases). The CDR3 is 14 amino acids. V lost 3 bases and J lost 7, with 15 bases in between. Germline V gene data show CDR1 as SQVTM and CDR2 as ANQGSEA. CDR3 loop: CSVDVGYGGEKLFF. The CDR3 region has the DNA TGCAGCGTTGACGTTGGCTATGGGGGTGAAAAACTGTTTTTT.

CDR3 nucleotides: TGTGCCAGCAGCTTAGGGGACACGTACTATGGCTACACCTTC. This codes for CASSLGDTYYGYTF. The rearrangement uses TRBV5-4 and TRBJ1-2; D perhaps matches TRBD1 (6 bases). The CDR3 loop spans 14 amino acids. V lost 2 bases, J lost 3 bases, and 11 bases lay in between. Germline V CDR1 and CDR2: SGHNT, YYREEE (reference sequence).

The chain joins TRBV7-2 to TRBJ1-1; 8 nucleotides align to TRBD1. Germline lookup yields CDR1 SGHTA and CDR2 FQGNSA. This CDR3 is 16 amino acids long. V trimming: 1 base; J trimming: 3 bases; junction bases outside the gene matches: 7. CDR3 DNA: TGTGCCAGCAGCTTAGAAGACAGGGGCAGATACACTGAAGCTTTCTTT. Amino acids: CASSLEDRGRYTEAFF.

This sequence joins TRBV11-1 and TRBJ1-2; 7 bases are a match to TRBD1. Per the germline V gene, CDR1 is SGHAT and CDR2 is FQDESV (reference sequence). V lost 3 bases to trimming and J lost 6 bases; unmatched junction nucleotides: 4. This CDR3 comprises 13 residues. CDR3 loop: CASSLRGGDGYTF. CDR3 nucleotides: TGTGCCAGCAGCTTGAGAGGGGGCGATGGCTACACCTTC.

The J gene is TRBJ2-3, the V gene TRBV10-3; the D call may be TRBD1 or TRBD2 (5 bases each). The CDR3 runs to 17 residues. Germline values: CDR1 ENHRY, CDR2 SYGVKD. V was shortened by 2 bases and J by 1 base, with 16 bases between the two germline ends. The CDR3 DNA is TGTGCCATCAGTGAGCCTGGGACCGCTTCGGGCACAGATACGCAGTATTTT. Protein sequence: CAISEPGTASGTDTQYF.

The chain has TRBV5-1 and TRBJ2-3; 11 bases agree with TRBD2. V trimming: 2 bases; J trimming: 0 bases; junction bases outside the gene matches: 5. The CDR3 spans 17 residues. CDR1 and CDR2 (germline): SGHRS, YFSETQ. The CDR3 DNA reads as TGCGCCAGCAGCTTATCTGGGACTAGCGGTAGCACAGATACGCAGTATTTT. Residues: CASSLSGTSGSTDTQYF.

The chain uses TRBV7-2 and TRBJ2-3; 8 bases are shared with TRBD2. The germline gives CDR1 SGHTA, CDR2 FQGNSA. V trimming: 6 bases; J trimming: 6 bases; junction bases outside the gene matches: 17. The CDR3 has 17 amino acids. In nucleotides, the CDR3 is TGTGCCAGCAGTTTTATTACCGGGACTAGTCCTGGGGATACGCAGTATTTT. Translation: CASSFITGTSPGDTQYF.

The V call is TRBV5-1, the J call TRBJ1-2; D unresolved. V lost 4 bases and J lost 1, with 5 bases in between. Germline CDR1 reads SGHRS; CDR2 reads YFSETQ. This CDR3 spans 12 amino acids. CDR3: CASSPDNYGYTF. In nucleotides, the CDR3 is TGCGCCAGCAGCCCCGATAACTATGGCTACACCTTC. The whole variable domain, remainder taken from reference TRBV5-1 and TRBJ1-2, is KAGVTQTPRYLIKTRGQQVTLSCSPISGHRSVSWYQQTPGQGLQFLFEYFSETQRNKGNFPGRFSGRQFSNSRSEMNVSTLELGDSALYLCASSPDNYGYTFGSGTRLTVV.

The J gene is TRBJ1-1, the V gene TRBV10-3; possible D gene TRBD1, 6 bases. CDR1 and CDR2 from the germline V gene are ENHRY and SYGVKD. The CDR3 has 15 residues. V shed 6 bases and J shed 1 base, with 15 bases lying between them. In DNA, the CDR3 is TGTGCCATCAGGGGGGCAGGGGCCGCGAACACTGAAGCTTTCTTT. Its translation is CAIRGAGAANTEAFF.

This chain uses TRBV25-1 with TRBJ1-2; tentatively, D is TRBD1 (6 bases). In germline, CDR1 is MGHDK, CDR2 SYGVNS. The CDR3 has 15 residues. Trimming took off 3 bases at V and 8 bases at J, with 19 bases between the two ends. The CDR3: CASSDRHGPGEGYTF. CDR3 nucleotide sequence: TGTGCCAGCAGTGACCGCCACGGCCCAGGGGAGGGCTACACCTTC.

The genes are TRBV24-1 and TRBJ1-2, with D unclear. The CDR3 length is 14 residues. V lost 1 base, J lost 1 base, and 6 bases lay in between. Germline loops: CDR1 KGHDR, CDR2 SFDVKD. The CDR3 nucleotides read TGTGCCACCAGTGATTTTGAGGTTAACTATGGCTACACCTTC. Translating it yields CATSDFEVNYGYTF.

This chain links TRBV3-1 (or the pseudogene TRBV3-2) with TRBJ1-6; D gene uncertain. Germline values: CDR1 LGHDT, CDR2 YNNKEL (reference sequence). V lost 4 bases and J lost 5, with 15 bases in between. This CDR3 contains 16 residues. CDR3 bases: TGTGCCAGCAGCCCCCCGGCGTGGGGAAATAATTCACCCCTCCACTTT. Residues: CASSPPAWGNNSPLHF.

This chain links TRBV20-1 with TRBJ1-5, with D unresolved. V was clipped by 1 base and J by 4 bases, with 2 bases between them. CDR3 size: 11 residues. Germline CDR1 DFQATT, CDR2 SNEGSKA (reference sequence). In DNA, the CDR3 is TGCAGTGCTAGAGGTAATCAGCCCCAGCATTTT. Translation: CSARGNQPQHF.

The gene calls are TRBV5-1 and TRBJ2-3; D gene uncertain. The CDR3 has 16 amino acids. Germline V gene sequence: CDR1 SGHRS, CDR2 YFSETQ. V was cut by 0 bases and J by 1 base, with 12 bases left in between. The CDR3 loop reads CASSLGPLRGTDTQYF. The CDR3 nucleotides read TGCGCCAGCAGCTTGGGGCCCCTAAGGGGCACAGATACGCAGTATTTT.

The gene calls are TRBV30 and TRBJ1-2; D remains ambiguous. Germline-derived CDR1 and CDR2 are GTSNPN and SVGIG (reference sequence). Trimming shortened V by 2 bases and J by 8 bases, and 12 bases separated the two germline ends. CDR3 length: 12 amino acids. This chain's CDR3 is CAWSSTSVGYTF. The CDR3 region has the DNA TGTGCCTGGAGTTCTACAAGTGTCGGCTACACCTTC. Complete variable domain (other parts from reference TRBV30 and TRBJ1-2): SQTIHQWPATLVQPVGSPLSLECTVEGTSNPNLYWYRQAAGRGLQLLFYSVGIGQISSEVPQNLSASRPQDRQFILSSKKLLLSDSGFYLCAWSSTSVGYTFGSGTRLTVV.

Only one count was recorded for this clone. The chain carries TRBV6-5 and TRBJ1-6, with 7 bases fitting TRBD1. The V gene end was trimmed by 2 bases and the J gene end by 4 bases; junction bases not matched to a gene: 5. The CDR3 runs 16 residues. CDR1 MNHEY and CDR2 SVGAGI come from the germline V gene. The CDR3 here is CASSYEQGGYNSPLHF. For the CDR3, the DNA is TGTGCCAGCAGTTACGAGCAGGGGGGATATAATTCACCCCTCCACTTT.

This clone was seen just once. This chain connects TRBV9 to TRBJ1-5; D may be TRBD1 (6 bases). Trimming cost V 4 bases and J 0 bases, with 23 bases left between them. The CDR3 has 19 amino acids. The germline gives CDR1 SGDLS, CDR2 YYNGEE. In DNA, the CDR3 is TGTGCCAGCAGCCAATTCCCCTCGGGGGCAAATTATAGCAATCAGCCCCAGCATTTT. Encoded protein: CASSQFPSGANYSNQPQHF.

The chain employs TRBV19 and TRBJ1-1, with 9 bases aligning to TRBD1. The V gene end was trimmed by 6 bases and the J gene end by 1 base; junction bases not matched to a gene: 3. The CDR3 spans 14 residues. Germline values: CDR1 LNHDA, CDR2 SQIVND (reference sequence). CDR3 bases: TGTGCCAGTAGCAGGGACAGGGAGAACACTGAAGCTTTCTTT. Translating gives CASSRDRENTEAFF.

The table lists this clone with a count of one. The chain combines TRBV5-6 with TRBJ1-2, with TRBD1 as a possible D gene (5 bases). This CDR3 is built from 15 residues. The germline V gene has CDR1 SGHDT and CDR2 YYEEEE. Trimming left V 4 bases short and J 2 bases short, with 15 bases between. The CDR3 DNA follows: TGTGCCAGCAGCCCTCCAGAGGACACCAACTATGGCTACACCTTC. Its translation: CASSPPEDTNYGYTF. Using reference TRBV5-6 and TRBJ1-2 for the parts outside the CDR3, the full variable domain is DAGVTQSPTHLIKTRGQQVTLRCSPKSGHDTVSWYQQALGQGPQFIFQYYEEEERQRGNFPDRFSGHQFPNYSSELNVNALLLGDSALYLCASSPPEDTNYGYTFGSGTRLTVV.

The chain couples TRBV6-4 to TRBJ1-2; D may be TRBD1 (5 bases). The V gene's germline CDR1 is MRHNA and CDR2 SNTAGT. Trimming removed 0 bases at V and 6 bases at J, with 11 bases between. The CDR3 consists of 14 residues. The CDR3 here is CASSDSRRGHGYTF. The CDR3 nucleotides read TGTGCCAGCAGTGACTCGAGGAGGGGCCATGGCTACACCTTC.

This chain joins TRBV7-2 and TRBJ1-1; no firm D call. The CDR3 length is 14 residues. The germline CDR1 and CDR2 sequences are SGHTA and FQGNSA. Trimming took 2 bases from V and 1 from J, leaving 8 bases between them. The CDR3 is CASSLFSGNTEAFF. The CDR3 DNA sequence: TGTGCCAGCAGCTTATTCTCAGGGAACACTGAAGCTTTCTTT.